Reported below is one T cell receptor (beta chain). Its specificity is unknown. This entry comes from a study of OX40 agonist ivuxolimab in advanced cancers. About the research overall: Ivuxolimab, which patients received intravenously every 2 weeks, was dosed at 0.01 to 10 mg/kg.

The CDR3 is 15 residues long. The trim removed 6 bases at V and 4 bases at J, leaving 10 bases unmatched. Germline loops: CDR1 KGHSH, CDR2 LQKENI. Notes on the study in general: Among the least clonally expanded were partial responders at 0.1-3.0 mg/kg. Some nonresponders also had low normalized T-cell clonal expansion.

The sampling schedule covered blood at baseline, cycle 4 day 1, and cycle 7 day 1. Libraries were prepared by immunoSEQ multiplex PCR; TCRdb keeps only in-frame clonotypes and omits some of them. Counted here are roughly 80,000 clones, more than 70% occurring once; the ten biggest clones make up approximately 0.8%. This specimen was CD4+ or CD8+ T cells sorted from blood, taken in a trial of the OX40 agonist ivuxolimab. The source of this sequence is an adult with an advanced solid tumor such as melanoma, head and neck, liver or kidney cancer. The rearrangement links TRBV18 to TRBJ2-5; 8 bases fit TRBD2. CDR3 bases: TGTGCCAGCTCGAGAGCGGGAGACAGCGCAGAGACCCAGTACTTC. It is translated as CASSRAGDSAETQYF.